This T cell receptor beta chain is from a study of blood T cell repertoires in COVID-19. Study-wide context: Material from acute and convalescent COVID-19 was sourced from the United States, Italy and Spain. PBMCs, B-cell-depleted T cells, or T cells provided the cDNA or gDNA that made up the material.

In the authors' workflow: Estimation of nucleated cell counts was performed using reference gene primer amplification. Libraries were prepared by immunoSEQ multiplex PCR; TCRdb keeps only in-frame clonotypes and omits some of them. V, J and clone size reflect that table, while D and trimming were determined from the DNA. In the table there are some 43,000 clones, roughly four fifths of which are singletons. The CDR3 spans 13 residues. Germline CDR1 SGHTA, CDR2 FQGNSA. With 6 bases removed from V and 8 bases from J, the gap between germline ends came to 16 bases. The sample was peripheral blood. The sequence derives from a man aged 35 to 55 with active or convalescent COVID-19. V gene TRBV7-2 combines with J gene TRBJ1-2; the D gene is possibly TRBD1 (5 bases). The CDR3 loop reads CASSSGPVQGYTF. In DNA, the CDR3 is TGTGCCAGCAGTTCAGGGCCAGTTCAAGGCTACACCTTC.